One and the same sample provided the 31 T cell receptor beta chains below, sequenced in a study of blood T cell repertoires in COVID-19. Some clones are missing from TCRdb's copy, which holds only in-frame ones; the method was immunoSEQ multiplex PCR. The table records fewer than 500,000 clones, more than 80% of them present only once. What was sequenced was PBMCs or T cells enriched from blood (not recorded which). These receptors all stem from a man aged 30-40 years who had recovered from COVID-19.

This CDR3 is CASSARLYNEQFF. The DNA for the CDR3 is TGTGCCAGCAGCGCTAGGCTCTACAATGAGCAGTTCTTC. This rearrangement joins TRBV9 to TRBJ2-1; D gene uncertain. The CDR3 is 13 residues long. Trimming removed 3 bases at V and 3 bases at J, with 7 bases between. Per germline, CDR1 SGDLS and CDR2 YYNGEE.

V usage is TRBV28 and J usage is TRBJ2-2, with D tentatively TRBD1 (6 bases). The V gene's germline CDR1 is MDHEN and CDR2 SYDVKM. This CDR3 region has 18 residues. Trimming cost V 6 bases and J 2 bases, with 22 bases left between them. In nucleotides, the CDR3 is TGTGCCAGCAGACTCATATCCTACAGGGTGTCCAACACCGGGGAGCTGTTTTTT. It yields the protein CASRLISYRVSNTGELFF.

The chain joins TRBV11-2 to TRBJ2-1, with 9 nucleotides matching TRBD1. V trimming: 5 bases; J trimming: 4 bases; junction bases outside the gene matches: 12. Germline values: CDR1 SGHAT, CDR2 FQNNGV. The CDR3 contains 17 residues. The CDR3 loop reads CASSPGSGTGNYNEQFF. The CDR3 DNA reads as TGTGCCAGCAGCCCTGGTTCCGGGACAGGGAATTACAATGAGCAGTTCTTC.

The chain carries TRBV6-5 and TRBJ2-1; D uncertain. Trimming pared 5 bases from V and 4 bases from J, leaving 3 bases between. This CDR3 has 11 residues. Looked up from germline, CDR1 is MNHEY and CDR2 is SVGAGI. CDR3 sequence reads: CASSQYNEQFF. The CDR3 region has the DNA TGTGCCAGCAGTCAATACAATGAGCAGTTCTTC.

The chain is built from TRBV27 and TRBJ2-7; TRBD1 aligns across 9 bases. CDR3 length: 14 amino acids. Germline V CDR1 and CDR2: MNHEY, SMNVEV (reference sequence). V shed 5 bases and J 4 bases; nucleotides not matched to a gene: 6. CDR3 nucleotides: TGTGCCAGCAGTACCGACAGGGGGTCATACGAGCAGTACTTC. Amino acid sequence: CASSTDRGSYEQYF.

The chain couples TRBV11-3 to TRBJ2-1; D remains unclear. The CDR3 is 14 residues long. V was shortened by 3 bases and J by 0 bases, with 6 bases between the two germline ends. Germline loops: CDR1 SGHNT, CDR2 YENEEA. The CDR3 DNA sequence: TGTGCCAGCAGCTTCGGTAGCTCCTACAATGAGCAGTTCTTC. Translation: CASSFGSSYNEQFF.

As regards this clone: Other DNA sequences of this sample code for an identical CDR3. The chain has TRBV12-3 or TRBV12-4 and TRBJ2-7, with 7 bases fitting TRBD2. J gave up 7 bases and V 0 bases, and 0 bases lay outside the gene matches. CDR3 length equals 12 residues. The CDR3 protein is CASSLAGREQYF. For the CDR3, the DNA is TGTGCCAGCAGTTTAGCCGGGAGGGAGCAGTACTTC.

The rearrangement uses TRBV11-2 and TRBJ2-1, with unresolved D. Germline-derived CDR1 and CDR2 are SGHAT and FQNNGV. The germline V and J ends were trimmed by 0 bases and 10 bases, with 13 bases remaining between them. The CDR3 loop spans 14 amino acids. The CDR3: CASSLEPGYGEQFF. The DNA of the CDR3 is TGTGCCAGCAGCTTAGAGCCCGGGTATGGCGAGCAGTTCTTC. Full variable domain (remainder filled in from reference TRBV11-2 and TRBJ2-1): EAGVAQSPRYKIIEKRQSVAFWCNPISGHATLYWYQQILGQGPKLLIQFQNNGVVDDSQLPKDRFSAERLKGVDSTLKIQPAKLEDSAVYLCASSLEPGYGEQFFGPGTRLTVL.

This clone has more than one count but fewer than ten. The chain carries TRBV2 and TRBJ2-5, with D possibly matching TRBD1 (6 bases). Between the trimmed V and J ends, which lost 3 bases and 4 bases, there was a span of 15 bases. The CDR3 totals 15 residues. Germline lookup yields CDR1 SNHLY and CDR2 FYNNEI. In DNA, the CDR3 is TGTGCCAGCAGTGACGTTAAGGGGGTACGAGAGACCCAGTACTTC. The encoded protein is CASSDVKGVRETQYF.

This chain uses TRBV30 with TRBJ2-7; D is possibly TRBD1 (6 bases). V lost 1 base, J lost 2 bases, and 6 bases lay in between. The CDR3 extends over 12 amino acids. Germline V gene sequence: CDR1 GTSNPN, CDR2 SVGIG (reference sequence). The CDR3 sequence is CAWSGTAYEQYF. For the CDR3, the DNA is TGTGCCTGGAGTGGGACAGCCTACGAGCAGTACTTC.

This clone is a singleton in its sample. This chain joins TRBV4-1 and TRBJ2-5; 16 bases fit TRBD2. The CDR3 runs 19 residues. CDR1 MGHRA and CDR2 YSYEKL come from the germline V gene. V trimming: 3 bases; J trimming: 4 bases; junction bases outside the gene matches: 11. CDR3 in DNA: TGCGCCAGCAGCCATCCGGGACTAGCGGGAGGGCCGCAATTAGAGACCCAGTACTTC. It encodes CASSHPGLAGGPQLETQYF.

CDR3 region: CASSPKQGDEQFF. The CDR3 nucleotides are TGTGCCAGCTCACCAAAACAGGGAGATGAGCAGTTCTTC. The J gene is TRBJ2-1, the V gene TRBV18, with D maybe TRBD1 (6 bases). V was trimmed by 2 bases and J by 8 bases, leaving 10 bases between them. CDR3 length: 13 amino acids. The germline gives CDR1 KGHSH, CDR2 LQKENI.

This sequence joins TRBV9 and TRBJ1-1; the D gene is possibly TRBD1 (6 bases). This CDR3 region has 14 residues. Germline V CDR1 and CDR2: SGDLS, YYNGEE. Between the trimmed V and J ends, which lost 3 bases and 1 base, there was a span of 10 bases. The CDR3 DNA reads TGTGCCAGCAGCGGCCGGGACAAGAACACTGAAGCTTTCTTT. As protein: CASSGRDKNTEAFF.

The chain employs TRBV27 and TRBJ1-1; 7 bases match TRBD1. Germline V gene sequence: CDR1 MNHEY, CDR2 SMNVEV (reference sequence). V was clipped by 6 bases and J by 10 bases; unmatched bases: 11. The CDR3 runs 13 residues. The CDR3 is CASSQTRQGTAFF. CDR3 sequence (DNA): TGTGCCAGCAGCCAGACCCGACAGGGTACAGCTTTCTTT.

V and J are TRBV4-1 and TRBJ2-7, with D perhaps matching TRBD1 (6 bases). This CDR3 region has 14 residues. The germline V gene encodes CDR1 MGHRA and CDR2 YSYEKL. V was cut by 2 bases and J by 3 bases, with 11 bases left in between. The CDR3 DNA reads TGCGCCAGCAGCCAACTTGGACAGATCTACGAGCAGTACTTC. Translated, it gives CASSQLGQIYEQYF.

The J gene is TRBJ2-1, the V gene TRBV11-3; the D gene is possibly TRBD2 (6 bases). The CDR3 length is 14 residues. Germline-derived CDR1 and CDR2 are SGHNT and YENEEA. Trimming left V 3 bases short and J 5 bases short, with 11 bases between. The CDR3, as DNA: TGTGCCAGCAGCTTTGCGGGGAGTAACAATGAGCAGTTCTTC. Encoded protein: CASSFAGSNNEQFF. The full variable domain, rest sourced from reference TRBV11-3 and TRBJ2-1, is EAGVVQSPRYKIIEKKQPVAFWCNPISGHNTLYWYLQNLGQGPELLIRYENEEAVDDSQLPKDRFSAERLKGVDSTLKIQPAELGDSAVYLCASSFAGSNNEQFFGPGTRLTVL.

This clone was seen just once. V and J are TRBV18 and TRBJ2-3, with TRBD2 matching 8 bases. The V gene end was trimmed by 3 bases and the J gene end by 1 base; junction bases not matched to a gene: 6. Germline lookup yields CDR1 KGHSH and CDR2 LQKENI. The CDR3 runs 16 residues. The CDR3 region has the DNA TGTGCCAGCTCACCGCGGGGGCGGGAGGGCACAGATACGCAGTATTTT. Its protein product is CASSPRGREGTDTQYF.

The chain is built from TRBV2 and TRBJ1-4, with D possibly being TRBD1 (5 bases). This CDR3 contains 16 residues. Germline V gives CDR1 SNHLY, CDR2 FYNNEI. V was pared by 0 bases and J by 8 bases, with 16 bases between. CDR3 amino acids: CASSEATSGAGEKLFF. CDR3 sequence (DNA): TGTGCCAGCAGTGAAGCGACCTCTGGGGCGGGAGAAAAACTGTTTTTT. Together with reference TRBV2 and TRBJ1-4, the CDR3 gives the full variable domain: EPEVTQTPSHQVTQMGQEVILRCVPISNHLYFYWYRQILGQKVEFLVSFYNNEISEKSEIFDDQFSVERPDGSNFTLKIRSTKLEDSAMYFCASSEATSGAGEKLFFGSGTQLSVL.

The chain employs TRBV6-5 and TRBJ1-4; tentative D call: TRBD1 (5 bases). The CDR3 covers 14 residues. Germline CDR1 reads MNHEY; CDR2 reads SVGAGI. The V and J ends lost 6 bases and 5 bases respectively, with 13 bases between them. The CDR3 reads CASRGGALNEKLFF. Here the CDR3 DNA reads TGTGCCAGCAGGGGCGGGGCGCTAAATGAAAAACTGTTTTTT.

V is TRBV28 and J is TRBJ2-1, with no clear D. The CDR3 runs 13 residues. Deletions cut 7 bases from V and 4 bases from J, with 11 bases between. Germline loops: CDR1 MDHEN, CDR2 SYDVKM. CDR3 sequence (DNA): TGTGCCAGCACAGACGTAGCTTACAATGAGCAGTTCTTC. Translated: CASTDVAYNEQFF.

This clone was observed many times. The V gene is TRBV7-9, the J gene TRBJ1-1; no reliable D call. Trimming left V 1 base short and J 6 bases short, with 12 bases between. The CDR3 spans 14 residues. Germline V gives CDR1 SEHNR, CDR2 FQNEAQ (reference sequence). The CDR3: CASSLGKYGAEAFF. The CDR3 DNA reads as TGTGCCAGCAGCTTAGGGAAATACGGGGCTGAAGCTTTCTTT.

This chain uses TRBV5-4 with TRBJ2-5; 8 bases line up with TRBD2. The CDR3 is 14 amino acids. J gave up 5 bases and V 2 bases, and 5 bases lay outside the gene matches. CDR1 SGHNT and CDR2 YYREEE come from the germline V gene (reference sequence). For the CDR3, the DNA is TGTGCCAGCAGCTTAGGAGCGGGAGTGGAGACCCAGTACTTC. It yields the protein CASSLGAGVETQYF.

The chain recombines TRBV28 with TRBJ1-1; 7 positions match TRBD1. The trim removed 2 bases at V and 6 bases at J, leaving 15 bases unmatched. Germline V lookup: CDR1 MDHEN, CDR2 SYDVKM. The CDR3 is 17 residues long. CDR3 amino acids: CASSLGPRVGGGPEAFF. The CDR3 bases are TGTGCCAGCAGTTTAGGGCCCAGGGTAGGGGGCGGGCCTGAAGCTTTCTTT.

The chain uses TRBV15 and TRBJ1-1, with unresolved D. Between the trimmed V and J ends, which lost 0 bases and 8 bases, there was a span of 7 bases. CDR1 LNHNV and CDR2 YYDKDF come from the germline V gene (reference sequence). The CDR3 has 12 residues. The chain's CDR3 is CATSRDFREAFF. As DNA, the CDR3 is TGTGCCACCAGCAGAGATTTCCGGGAAGCTTTCTTT.

The genes are TRBV29-1 and TRBJ2-3; the match to TRBD2 covers 10 bases. The CDR3 consists of 15 residues. Trimming cost V 4 bases and J 4 bases; bases outside gene matches: 8. Germline CDR1 and CDR2: SQVTM and ANQGSEA. The DNA for the CDR3 is TGCAGCGTTGGAGCTAGCGGGAGTTCCCCAGATACGCAGTATTTT. It specifies CSVGASGSSPDTQYF.

This chain joins TRBV28 and TRBJ2-7; TRBD2 matches at 7 bases. The V segment lost 5 bases and the J segment 4 bases; nucleotides outside the gene matches: 8. This CDR3 contains 14 residues. CDR1 is MDHEN, CDR2 SYDVKM, per germline. The CDR3 DNA follows: TGTGCCAGCAGTCCCGGGACTAAGCCGTACGAGCAGTACTTC. This sequence encodes CASSPGTKPYEQYF.

The CDR3 spells CASSARAGFTGELFF. For the CDR3, the DNA is TGTGCCAGCAGCGCCAGAGCGGGTTTCACCGGGGAGCTGTTTTTT. V gene TRBV11-1 combines with J gene TRBJ2-2; D might be TRBD2 (6 bases). V shed 5 bases and J shed 4 bases, with 14 bases lying between them. Germline CDR1 and CDR2: SGHAT and FQDESV (reference sequence). This CDR3 comprises 15 residues.

The rearrangement uses TRBV5-8 and TRBJ2-3; 9 bases map to TRBD2. Germline V gives CDR1 SGHTS, CDR2 YDEGEE. The CDR3 length is 19 residues. J gave up 2 bases and V 3 bases, and 16 bases lay outside the gene matches. CDR3 DNA: TGTGCCAGCAGCTCTGACGTCCCCGGACTAGCGCTCTCCACAGATACGCAGTATTTT. It encodes CASSSDVPGLALSTDTQYF.

This sequence joins TRBV24-1 and TRBJ2-7; 10 bases agree with TRBD2. The germline gives CDR1 KGHDR, CDR2 SFDVKD. Unmatched junction bases numbered 8, after V lost 1 base and J lost 6 bases. The CDR3 sequence is 16 residues long. The CDR3 DNA is TGTGCCACCAGTGATTTTAGCGGGAGGTCCAGTATCGAGCAGTACTTC. Translation gives CATSDFSGRSSIEQYF.

V usage is TRBV5-1 and J usage is TRBJ2-7, with D perhaps matching TRBD2 (5 bases). V lost 4 bases to trimming and J lost 5 bases, with 16 bases between them. This CDR3 is built from 14 residues. The germline V gene has CDR1 SGHRS and CDR2 YFSETQ. The CDR3 DNA reads as TGCGCCAGCAGCCTCATGCCGGCCGGGAACGAGCAGTACTTC. Translation gives CASSLMPAGNEQYF.

The chain recombines TRBV29-1 with TRBJ1-2; 9 nucleotides match TRBD1. Trimming at V came to 3 bases and at J to 5 bases, leaving 4 bases not matched to a gene. The CDR3 contains 13 residues. Germline CDR1 is SQVTM and CDR2 is ANQGSEA. The CDR3 sequence: CSVEYRGQYGYTF. CDR3 in DNA: TGCAGCGTTGAGTACAGGGGGCAATATGGCTACACCTTC.